This TCR beta chain was recovered during a study of T cell changes during pregnancy in multiple sclerosis. TCRdb keeps only in-frame clones here, not all; method: immunoSEQ multiplex PCR. Among more than 50,000 clones listed, about 89% were seen once. The CDR3 loop spans 12 amino acids. Germline V lookup: CDR1 LGHNT, CDR2 FRNRAP. V lost 6 bases, J lost 4 bases, and 9 bases lay in between. The sample in question was CD4+ T cells from peripheral blood mononuclear cells, obtained after pregnancy. V gene TRBV12-5 combines with J gene TRBJ1-1; D gene uncertain. The receptor comes from a female donor in good health, enrolled as a control in a pregnancy study. Here the CDR3 DNA reads TGTGCTAGTGGCGGAGCTTTCACTGAAGCTTTCTTT. Amino acid sequence: CASGGAFTEAFF. The whole variable domain, filled in from reference TRBV12-5 and TRBJ1-1, reads DARVTQTPRHKVTEMGQEVTMRCQPILGHNTVFWYRQTMMQGLELLAYFRNRAPLDDSGMPKDRFSAEMPDATLATLKIQPSEPRDSAVYFCASGGAFTEAFFGQGTRLTVV.